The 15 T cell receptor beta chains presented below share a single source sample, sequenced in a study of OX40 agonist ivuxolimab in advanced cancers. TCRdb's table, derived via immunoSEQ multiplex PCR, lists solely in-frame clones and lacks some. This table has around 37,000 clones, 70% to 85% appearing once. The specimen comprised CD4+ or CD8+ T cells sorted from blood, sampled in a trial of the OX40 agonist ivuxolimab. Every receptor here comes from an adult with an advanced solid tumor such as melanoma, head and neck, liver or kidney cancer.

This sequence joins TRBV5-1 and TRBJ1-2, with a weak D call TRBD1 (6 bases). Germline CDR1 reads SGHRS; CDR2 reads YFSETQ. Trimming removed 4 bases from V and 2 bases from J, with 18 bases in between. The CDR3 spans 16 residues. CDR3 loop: CASSRIPGESNYGYTF. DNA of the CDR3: TGCGCCAGCAGCCGGATTCCAGGGGAGTCCAACTATGGCTACACCTTC.

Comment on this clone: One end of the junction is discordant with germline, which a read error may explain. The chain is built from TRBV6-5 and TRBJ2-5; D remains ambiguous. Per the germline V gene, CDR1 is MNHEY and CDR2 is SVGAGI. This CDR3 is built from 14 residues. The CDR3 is CASRPEKRQGTQYF. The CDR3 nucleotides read TGTGCCAGCAGACCGGAGAAAAGACAAGGGACCCAGTACTTC.

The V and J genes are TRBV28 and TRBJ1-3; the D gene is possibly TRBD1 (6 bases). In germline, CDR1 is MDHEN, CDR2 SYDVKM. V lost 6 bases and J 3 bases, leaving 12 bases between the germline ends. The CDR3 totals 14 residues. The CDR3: CASSPGTHGNTIYF. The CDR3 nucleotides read TGTGCCAGCAGCCCCGGGACACATGGAAACACCATATATTTT.

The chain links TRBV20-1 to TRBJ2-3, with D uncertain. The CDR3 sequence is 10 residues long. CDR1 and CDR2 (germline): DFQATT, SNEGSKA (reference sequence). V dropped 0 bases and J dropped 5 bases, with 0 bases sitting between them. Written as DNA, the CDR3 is TGCAGTGCTAGAGAAGATACGCAGTATTTT. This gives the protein CSAREDTQYF.

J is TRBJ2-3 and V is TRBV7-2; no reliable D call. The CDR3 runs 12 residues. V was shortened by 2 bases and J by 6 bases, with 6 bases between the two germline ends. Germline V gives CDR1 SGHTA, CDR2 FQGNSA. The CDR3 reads CASSLHLDTQYF. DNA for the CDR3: TGTGCCAGCAGCTTACACTTGGATACGCAGTATTTT.

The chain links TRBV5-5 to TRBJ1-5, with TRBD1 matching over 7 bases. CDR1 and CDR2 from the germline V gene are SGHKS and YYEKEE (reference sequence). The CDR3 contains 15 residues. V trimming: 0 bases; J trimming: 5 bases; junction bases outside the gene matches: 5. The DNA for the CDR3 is TGTGCCAGCAGCTTGGAAGGGGGCAGGTATCAGCCCCAGCATTTT. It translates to CASSLEGGRYQPQHF.

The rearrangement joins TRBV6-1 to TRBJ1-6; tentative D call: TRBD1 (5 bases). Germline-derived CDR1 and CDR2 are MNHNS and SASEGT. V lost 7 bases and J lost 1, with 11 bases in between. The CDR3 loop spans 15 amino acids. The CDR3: CASTLGGSYNSPLHF. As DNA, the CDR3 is TGTGCCAGCACCCTGGGGGGTTCCTATAATTCACCCCTCCACTTT.

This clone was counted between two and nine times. The CDR3 loop reads CASSQGQFYGYTF. The CDR3 coding sequence is TGTGCCAGCAGCCAGGGACAGTTCTATGGCTACACCTTC. The J gene is TRBJ1-2, the V gene TRBV7-2; 7 positions agree with TRBD1. The CDR3 loop spans 13 amino acids. Unmatched junction bases numbered 4, after V lost 5 bases and J lost 4 bases. The germline V gene has CDR1 SGHTA and CDR2 FQGNSA.

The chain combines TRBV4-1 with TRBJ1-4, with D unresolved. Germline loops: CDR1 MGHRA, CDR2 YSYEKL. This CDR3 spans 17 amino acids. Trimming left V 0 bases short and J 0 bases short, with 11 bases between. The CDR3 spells CASSQEAGRSTNEKLFF. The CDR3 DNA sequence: TGCGCCAGCAGCCAAGAGGCCGGGCGATCAACTAATGAAAAACTGTTTTTT.

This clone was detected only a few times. CDR3 sequence (DNA): TGTGCCAGCAGCTTAGAAGATCTAGCGGGGACCGAGCAGTACTTC. Translated, it gives CASSLEDLAGTEQYF. The chain joins TRBV7-2 to TRBJ2-7; 9 nucleotides align to TRBD2. The CDR3 extends over 15 amino acids. The V gene end was trimmed by 1 base and the J gene end by 6 bases; junction bases not matched to a gene: 7. The V gene's germline CDR1 is SGHTA and CDR2 FQGNSA. The full variable domain, with the rest looked up from reference TRBV7-2 and TRBJ2-7, is GAGVSQSPSNKVTEKGKDVELRCDPISGHTALYWYRQSLGQGLEFLIYFQGNSAPDKSGLPSDRFSAERTGGSVSTLTIQRTQQEDSAVYLCASSLEDLAGTEQYFGPGTRLTVT.

CDR3 nucleotide sequence: TGTGCCAGCTCCATACTAACCGGGACTAGCACCAATACGCAGTATTTT. Translating it yields CASSILTGTSTNTQYF. This chain joins TRBV18 and TRBJ2-3, with TRBD2 matching over 9 bases. The CDR3 sequence is 16 residues long. Losses at the gene ends were 6 bases for V and 7 bases for J; bases not matched to a gene: 14. Germline V CDR1 and CDR2: KGHSH, LQKENI.

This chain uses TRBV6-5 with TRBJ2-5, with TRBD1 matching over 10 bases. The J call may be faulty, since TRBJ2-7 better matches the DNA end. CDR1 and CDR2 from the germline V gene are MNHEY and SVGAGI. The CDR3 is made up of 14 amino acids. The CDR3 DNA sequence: TGTGCCAGCAGTATAGGACAGGGGGCCTACGAGCAGTACTTC. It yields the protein CASSIGQGAYEQYF.

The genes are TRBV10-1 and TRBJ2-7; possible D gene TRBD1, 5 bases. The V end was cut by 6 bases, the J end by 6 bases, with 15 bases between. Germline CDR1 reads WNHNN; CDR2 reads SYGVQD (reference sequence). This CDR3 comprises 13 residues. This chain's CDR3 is CASSRDYSTEQYF. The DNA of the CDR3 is TGCGCCAGCAGCAGGGATTATTCAACCGAGCAGTACTTC.

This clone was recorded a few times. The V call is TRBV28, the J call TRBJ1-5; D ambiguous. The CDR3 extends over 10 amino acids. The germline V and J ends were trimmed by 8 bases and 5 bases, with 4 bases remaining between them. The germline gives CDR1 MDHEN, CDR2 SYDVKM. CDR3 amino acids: CASGHQPQHF. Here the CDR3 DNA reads TGTGCCAGCGGTCATCAGCCCCAGCATTTT.

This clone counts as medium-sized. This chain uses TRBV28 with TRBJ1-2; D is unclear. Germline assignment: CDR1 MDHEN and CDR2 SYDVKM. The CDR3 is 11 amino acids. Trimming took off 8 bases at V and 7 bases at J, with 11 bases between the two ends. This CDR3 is CASASTRGYTF. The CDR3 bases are TGTGCCAGCGCTTCCACTCGTGGCTACACCTTC.